This T cell receptor beta chain is from a study of CD8 T cells in Susac syndrome. Study overall: When their blood was taken, the Susac syndrome patients had either not yet had any therapy, were taking corticosteroids, or were taking intravenous immunoglobulin alone.

Reverse transcription of about 0.5 to 1 ug RNA used random hexamers. TCRdb independently ran MiXCR on the immunoSEQ multiplex PCR reads; one entry per CDR3 protein. The table lists 150,000 to 200,000 distinct CDR3 sequences, 90% to 95% of them singletons. Patients with Susac syndrome showed fulfilment of recently defined diagnostic criteria for definite or probable disease. This CDR3 spans 15 amino acids. V lost 5 bases and J lost 4; bases outside the gene matches: 6. In germline, CDR1 is MGHDK, CDR2 SYGVNS. The chain is built from TRBV25-1 and TRBJ1-1, with 11 positions matching TRBD1. Sequencing was carried out using CD4+ T cells from PBMCs. The clonotype comes from a human donor with Susac syndrome. The CDR3 reads CASSQRGTGGTEAFF. CDR3 sequence (DNA): TGTGCCAGCAGTCAACGAGGGACAGGGGGCACTGAAGCTTTCTTT.